The 2 T cell receptor beta chains below come from one sample, sequenced in a study of metastatic and nonmetastatic thyroid tumors. TCRdb ran MiXCR on the PCR reads. The sample consists of about 12,000 clones, 31% of them appearing once. None of the patients had undergone any treatment ahead of thyroid surgery. Sequencing input: tumor tissue. Receptors were obtained from a female donor with papillary thyroid cancer or a benign thyroid nodule (not recorded which). Some clones in this sample may be carry-over from other donors' samples.

With respect to this clone: The junction does not match germline at one end; this may be a read error. The J gene is TRBJ2-3, the V gene TRBV12-3 or TRBV12-4, with 12 bases lining up with TRBD2. This CDR3 is built from 19 residues. CDR3 sequence reads: CTSSLGVVGLAGRTDTQYF. CDR3 bases: TGTACCAGCAGTTTAGGCGTTGTTGGACTAGCGGGACGCACAGATACGCAGTATTTT.

CDR3 nucleotide sequence: TGTGCCAGCAGTTACACACCGCCGAGTAGCTCTACAGATACGCAGTATTTT. It is translated as CASSYTPPSSSTDTQYF. The J gene is TRBJ2-3, the V gene TRBV6-5; D gene ambiguous. Trimming took off 2 bases at V and 3 bases at J, with 18 bases between the two ends. Germline CDR1 and CDR2: MNHEY and SVGAGI. CDR3 size: 17 residues.